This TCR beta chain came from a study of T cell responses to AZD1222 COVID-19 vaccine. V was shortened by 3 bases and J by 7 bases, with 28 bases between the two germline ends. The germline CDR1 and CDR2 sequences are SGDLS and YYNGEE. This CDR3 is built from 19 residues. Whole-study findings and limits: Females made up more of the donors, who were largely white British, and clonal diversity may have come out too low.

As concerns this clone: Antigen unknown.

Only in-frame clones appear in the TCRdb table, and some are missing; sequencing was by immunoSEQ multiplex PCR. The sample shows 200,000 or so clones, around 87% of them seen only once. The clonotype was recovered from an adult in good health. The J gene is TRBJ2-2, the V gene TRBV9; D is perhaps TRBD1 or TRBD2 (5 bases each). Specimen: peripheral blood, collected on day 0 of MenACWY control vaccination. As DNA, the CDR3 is TGTGCCAGCAGCGCCGCCTCCATTTACGACAGCTTGGGGGTCGGGGAGCTGTTTTTT. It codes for CASSAASIYDSLGVGELFF.